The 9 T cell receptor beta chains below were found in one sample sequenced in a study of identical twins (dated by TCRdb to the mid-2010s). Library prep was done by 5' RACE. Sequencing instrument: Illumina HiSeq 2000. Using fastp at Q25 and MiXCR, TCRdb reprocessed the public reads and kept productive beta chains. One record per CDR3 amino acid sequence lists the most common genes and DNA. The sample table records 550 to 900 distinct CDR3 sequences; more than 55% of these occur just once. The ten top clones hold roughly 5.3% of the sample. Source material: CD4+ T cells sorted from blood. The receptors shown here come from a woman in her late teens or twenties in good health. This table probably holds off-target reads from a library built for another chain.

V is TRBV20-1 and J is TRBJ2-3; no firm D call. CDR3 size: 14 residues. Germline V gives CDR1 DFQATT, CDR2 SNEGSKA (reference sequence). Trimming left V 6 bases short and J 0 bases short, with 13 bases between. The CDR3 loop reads CSARERLSTDTQYF. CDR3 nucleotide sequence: TGCAGTGCACGAGAACGCCTCAGCACAGATACGCAGTATTTT.

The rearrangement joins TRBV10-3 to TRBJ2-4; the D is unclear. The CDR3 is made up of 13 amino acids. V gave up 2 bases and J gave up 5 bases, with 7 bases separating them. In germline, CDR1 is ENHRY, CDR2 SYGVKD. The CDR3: CAISEDTQNIQYF. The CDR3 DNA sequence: TGTGCCATCAGTGAGGACACTCAAAACATTCAGTACTTC.

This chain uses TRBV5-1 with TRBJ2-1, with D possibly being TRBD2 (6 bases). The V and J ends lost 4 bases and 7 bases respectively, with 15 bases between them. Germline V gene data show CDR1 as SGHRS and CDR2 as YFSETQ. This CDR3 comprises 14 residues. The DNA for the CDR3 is TGCGCCAGCAGCAGGCGGTCTCGGGAGAATGAGCAGTTCTTC. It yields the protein CASSRRSRENEQFF.

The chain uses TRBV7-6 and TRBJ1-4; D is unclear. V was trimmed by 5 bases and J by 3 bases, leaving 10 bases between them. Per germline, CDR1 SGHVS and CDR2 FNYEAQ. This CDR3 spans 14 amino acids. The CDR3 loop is CASSPVTANEKLFF. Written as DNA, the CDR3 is TGTGCCAGCAGCCCGGTTACGGCTAATGAAAAACTGTTTTTT. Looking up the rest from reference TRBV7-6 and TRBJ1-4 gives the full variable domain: GAGVSQSPRYKVTKRGQDVALRCDPISGHVSLYWYRQALGQGPEFLTYFNYEAQQDKSGLPNDRFSAERPEGSISTLTIQRTEQRDSAMYRCASSPVTANEKLFFGSGTQLSVL.

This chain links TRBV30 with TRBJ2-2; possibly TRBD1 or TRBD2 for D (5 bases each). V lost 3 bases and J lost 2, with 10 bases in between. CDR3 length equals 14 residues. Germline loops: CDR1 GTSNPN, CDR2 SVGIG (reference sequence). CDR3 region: CAWRERGNTGELFF. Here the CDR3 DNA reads TGTGCCTGGAGGGAGAGGGGAAACACCGGGGAGCTGTTTTTT.

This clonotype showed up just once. CDR3 in amino acids: CASRGQGRGPQHF. CDR3 in DNA: TGTGCCAGCAGAGGACAGGGAAGGGGGCCCCAGCATTTT. The chain employs TRBV6-1 and TRBJ1-5; 8 nucleotides line up with TRBD1. Germline CDR1 MNHNS, CDR2 SASEGT. The CDR3 length is 13 residues. With V trimmed by 6 bases and J by 9 bases, 7 bases remained unmatched.

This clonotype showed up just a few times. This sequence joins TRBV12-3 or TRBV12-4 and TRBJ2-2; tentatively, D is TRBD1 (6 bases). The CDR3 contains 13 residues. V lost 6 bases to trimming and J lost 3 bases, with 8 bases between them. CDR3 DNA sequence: TGTGCCAGCAGGAAGGGGGACACCGGGGAGCTGTTTTTT. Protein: CASRKGDTGELFF.

CDR3 nucleotides: TGCAGTGCTAGAGATGGTTCCGCAGCCTACGAGCAGTACTTC. It translates to CSARDGSAAYEQYF. The chain carries TRBV20-1 and TRBJ2-7; D unclear. The V end lost 0 bases, the J end lost 2 bases, and 11 bases lay between the germline ends. Germline V gene data show CDR1 as DFQATT and CDR2 as SNEGSKA (reference sequence). The CDR3 loop spans 14 amino acids.

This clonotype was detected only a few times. CDR3 nucleotide sequence: TGTGCCAGCAGCCGACGAACAGGGGGCAGTGAGCAGTTCTTC. Translation gives CASSRRTGGSEQFF. The rearrangement links TRBV7-9 to TRBJ2-1; 9 bases map to TRBD1. This CDR3 is built from 14 residues. Trimming at V came to 5 bases and at J to 9 bases, leaving 8 bases not matched to a gene. Germline CDR1 SEHNR, CDR2 FQNEAQ (reference sequence).